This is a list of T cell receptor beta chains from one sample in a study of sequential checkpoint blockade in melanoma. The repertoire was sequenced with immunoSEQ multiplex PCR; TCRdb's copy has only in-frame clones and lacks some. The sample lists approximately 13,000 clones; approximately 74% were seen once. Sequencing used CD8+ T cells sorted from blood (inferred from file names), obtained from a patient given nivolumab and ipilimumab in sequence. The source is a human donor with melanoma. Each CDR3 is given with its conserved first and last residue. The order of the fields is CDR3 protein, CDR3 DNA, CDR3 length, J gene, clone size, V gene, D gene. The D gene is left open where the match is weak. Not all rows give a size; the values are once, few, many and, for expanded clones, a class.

CDR3 protein: CASSQGAAREQFF
CDR3 DNA: TGCGCCAGCAGCCAGGGGGCGGCCAGGGAGCAGTTCTTC
CDR3 length: 13
J gene: TRBJ2-1
clone size: .
V gene: TRBV4-1
D gene: .

CDR3 protein: CASKLAGSGDYEQYF
CDR3 DNA: TGTGCCAGCAAACTAGCGGGGAGTGGGGACTACGAGCAGTACTTC
CDR3 length: 15
J gene: TRBJ2-7
clone size: few
V gene: TRBV27
D gene: TRBD2

CDR3 protein: CASSSTTGRRETQYF
CDR3 DNA: TGTGCCAGCAGCTCGACGACAGGGCGTAGGGAGACCCAGTACTTC
CDR3 length: 15
J gene: TRBJ2-5
clone size: .
V gene: TRBV5-5
D gene: TRBD1

CDR3 protein: CASSVRASYQETQYF
CDR3 DNA: TGTGCCAGCAGCGTGCGGGCTTCGTACCAAGAGACCCAGTACTTC
CDR3 length: 15
J gene: TRBJ2-5
clone size: .
V gene: TRBV5-6
D gene: .

CDR3 protein: CASSFRADRSTDTQYF
CDR3 DNA: TGTGCCAGCAGCTTCCGAGCGGACCGTAGCACAGATACGCAGTATTTT
CDR3 length: 16
J gene: TRBJ2-3
clone size: .
V gene: TRBV13
D gene: .

CDR3 protein: CASSVGGLGDEQYF
CDR3 DNA: TGTGCCAGCAGCGTGGGAGGGCTGGGCGACGAGCAGTACTTC
CDR3 length: 14
J gene: TRBJ2-7
clone size: .
V gene: TRBV9
D gene: TRBD2

CDR3 protein: CASSEAGGGLFSGNTIYF
CDR3 DNA: TGTGCCAGCAGTGAAGCGGGGGGGGGCCTCTTCTCTGGAAACACCATATATTTT
CDR3 length: 18
J gene: TRBJ1-3
clone size: .
V gene: TRBV6-1
D gene: .

CDR3 protein: CASSDFYYEQYF
CDR3 DNA: TGTGCCAGCAGTGATTTCTACTACGAGCAGTACTTC
CDR3 length: 12
J gene: TRBJ2-7
clone size: .
V gene: TRBV2
D gene: .

CDR3 protein: CASSPPGDYEQYF
CDR3 DNA: TGCGCCAGCAGCCCACCCGGAGACTACGAGCAGTACTTC
CDR3 length: 13
J gene: TRBJ2-7
clone size: few
V gene: TRBV4-3
D gene: .

CDR3 protein: CASSVGDRISYEQYF
CDR3 DNA: TGTGCCAGCAGCGTAGGGGACAGAATCTCCTACGAGCAGTACTTC
CDR3 length: 15
J gene: TRBJ2-7
clone size: .
V gene: TRBV9
D gene: TRBD1

CDR3 protein: CASSVGQGGWETQYF
CDR3 DNA: TGCGCCAGCAGCGTAGGACAGGGAGGATGGGAGACCCAGTACTTC
CDR3 length: 15
J gene: TRBJ2-5
clone size: .
V gene: TRBV5-1
D gene: TRBD1

CDR3 protein: CASSPLATQETQYF
CDR3 DNA: TGTGCCAGCAGCCCACTAGCGACCCAAGAGACCCAGTACTTC
CDR3 length: 14
J gene: TRBJ2-5
clone size: .
V gene: TRBV11-2
D gene: TRBD2

CDR3 protein: CASSVSAGSSYEQYF
CDR3 DNA: TGTGCCAGCAGCGTATCGGCGGGGAGCTCCTACGAGCAGTACTTC
CDR3 length: 15
J gene: TRBJ2-7
clone size: .
V gene: TRBV9
D gene: .

CDR3 protein: CASSVEANEQYF
CDR3 DNA: TGTGCCAGCAGCGTTGAAGCGAACGAGCAGTACTTC
CDR3 length: 12
J gene: TRBJ2-7
clone size: once
V gene: TRBV9
D gene: .